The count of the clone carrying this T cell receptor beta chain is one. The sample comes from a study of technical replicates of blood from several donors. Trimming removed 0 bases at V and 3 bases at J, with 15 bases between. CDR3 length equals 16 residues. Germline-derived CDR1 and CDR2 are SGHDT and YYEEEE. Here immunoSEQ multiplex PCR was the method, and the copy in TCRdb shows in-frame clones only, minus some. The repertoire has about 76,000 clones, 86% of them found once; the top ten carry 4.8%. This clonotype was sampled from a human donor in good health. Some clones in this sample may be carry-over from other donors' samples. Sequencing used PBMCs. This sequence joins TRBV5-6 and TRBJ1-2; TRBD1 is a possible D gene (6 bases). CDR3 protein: CASSLAGTNQYYGYTF. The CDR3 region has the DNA TGTGCCAGCAGCTTGGCGGGGACAAATCAGTACTATGGCTACACCTTC.